The T cell receptor beta chain described here comes from a study of cytomegalovirus exposure and HLA in healthy donors. Study-wide context: Most genotyped donors, around 86% of fewer than 400, had Caucasian-associated genetic ancestry.

As concerns this clone: The antigen is not known. The junction departs from the called germline gene at one end, perhaps through a read error.

Study-wide findings and caveats: Versus the 666-donor mean, an Asian-associated ancestry cluster reportedly showed fewer N-insertions in a later analysis.

In the PCR, 60 Vbeta and 13 Jbeta primers were used. Using immunoSEQ multiplex PCR, the repertoire was profiled, and TCRdb retains in-frame clones only, with some absent. The sample carries some 150,000 clones, more than 70% recorded once. Material for sequencing was PBMCs. The receptor's source is a woman aged 40 to 50 in good health and CMV-seronegative.

The CDR3 reads CASSIRGSWGTDTQYF. In DNA form, the CDR3 reads TGTGCCAGTAGTATACGCGGGAGTTGGGGCACTGATACGCAGTATTTT. The J gene is TRBJ2-3, the V gene TRBV19; 7 bases match TRBD2. CDR1 is LNHDA, CDR2 SQIVND, per germline (reference sequence). The CDR3 is made up of 16 amino acids.